The clone carrying this T cell receptor beta chain has just a few counts. What it binds is not known. This donor's CMV serostatus is unrecorded. The study ran its PCR with 60 Vbeta and 13 Jbeta primers. Method: immunoSEQ multiplex PCR; TCRdb's copy keeps in-frame clones and lacks some. The sample carries about 160,000 clones, around 79% recorded once. This sample is part of a study of cytomegalovirus exposure and HLA in healthy donors. V was trimmed by 0 bases and J by 1 base, leaving 16 bases between them. The CDR3 loop spans 17 amino acids. Germline lookup yields CDR1 SGHRS and CDR2 YFSETQ. General study points: TCR beta V segments were, for the most part, productive about 87% or about 30% of the time in an earlier analysis. Researchers catalogued approximately 170 TCR beta chains as cytomegalovirus-associated.

The receptor was derived from a human donor in good health. The chain has TRBV5-1 and TRBJ1-1, with a possible D match to TRBD1 (6 bases). Sequenced sample: PBMCs. CDR3 DNA: TGCGCCAGCAGCTTGGGAACAGGGTTGCGGAGGAACACTGAAGCTTTCTTT. Translation: CASSLGTGLRRNTEAFF.